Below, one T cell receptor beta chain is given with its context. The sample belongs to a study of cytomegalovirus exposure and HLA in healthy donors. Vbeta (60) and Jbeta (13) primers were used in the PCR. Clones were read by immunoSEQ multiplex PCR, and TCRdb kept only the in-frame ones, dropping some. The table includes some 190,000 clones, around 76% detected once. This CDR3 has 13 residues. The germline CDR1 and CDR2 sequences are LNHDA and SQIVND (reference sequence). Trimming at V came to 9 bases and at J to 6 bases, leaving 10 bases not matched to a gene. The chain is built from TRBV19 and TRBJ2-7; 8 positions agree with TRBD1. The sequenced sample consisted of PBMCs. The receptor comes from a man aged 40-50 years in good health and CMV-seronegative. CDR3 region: CASTGQGGFEQYF. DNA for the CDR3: TGTGCCAGCACCGGACAGGGAGGATTCGAGCAGTACTTC.